This TCR beta chain was identified in a study of response to subunit inactivated influenza vaccine. A remark on this clonotype: What it recognizes is unknown.

TCRdb ran MiXCR on the RT-PCR reads and lists one entry per CDR3 protein. The repertoire includes 450,000 to 550,000 distinct CDR3 sequences, around 25% of them detected once, and around 1.8% sits in the top ten. General study points: T cells newly recruited by each seasonal influenza vaccination are few, the authors suggested.

Trimming took 3 bases from V and 2 from J, leaving 10 bases between them. Germline-derived CDR1 and CDR2 are ENHRY and SYGVKD. The CDR3 sequence is 14 residues long. The V gene is TRBV10-3, the J gene TRBJ1-2, with D unresolved. The sample here was CD4+ T cells sorted from PBMCs, taken less than 6 days after vaccination. The source is a man aged 50-59 years who received an inactivated influenza vaccine. This CDR3 is CAISEGQTNYGYTF. The CDR3 region has the DNA TGTGCCATCAGTGAAGGTCAGACCAACTATGGCTACACCTTC.